The clone carrying this T cell receptor beta chain was seen ten or more times. This entry is derived from a study of blood T cells in healthy people across ages. A J-beta primer mix and a sample-barcoded 5' primer were used in a second PCR of about 7 to 12 cycles. Researchers report that a template-switch adaptor with 12 random nucleotides tagged each cDNA molecule. In TCRdb, the 5' RACE reads were re-called with MiXCR into one record per CDR3 protein. The profile shows around 1.7 million distinct CDR3 sequences, roughly 27% of them singletons. The CDR3 is made up of 14 amino acids. Germline V CDR1 and CDR2: SGDLS, YYNGEE. V lost 0 bases and J lost 8, with 12 bases in between.

The chain employs TRBV9 and TRBJ2-4, with TRBD1 as a possible D gene (6 bases). The TCR was taken from a woman younger than 45 in good health. The specimen sequenced was blood. The CDR3 reads CASSVDPDRDIQYF. The CDR3 DNA is TGTGCCAGCAGCGTAGATCCGGACAGAGACATTCAGTACTTC.